The clone carrying this TCR beta chain was detected a few times. Its cognate antigen is unknown. This entry belongs to a study of T cells in localized non-small cell lung cancer. Whole-study findings and limits: Exceeding tumor, uninvolved adjacent lung had the highest T cell clonality. In the blood, greater T cell density corresponded to longer overall survival. The appearance of a median roughly 58 of the top 100 tumor clones was seen in adjacent lung.

Assay used: immunoSEQ multiplex PCR; TCRdb lists only in-frame clones, some missing. Of about 3,000 clones in the sample, about 30% are singletons; the top ten hold roughly 9.1%. The sample consisted of lung tumor tissue, taken before any cancer treatment. The TCR sequence derives from a man aged 35 to 69 with stage I lung adenocarcinoma.

CDR3 nucleotides: TGTGCCAGCAGTTACGGGGACGCTTACACTGAAGCTTTCTTT. Residues: CASSYGDAYTEAFF. The genes are TRBV6-8 and TRBJ1-1; TRBD1 is a possible D gene (5 bases). The CDR3 has 14 amino acids. The germline V and J ends were trimmed by 2 bases and 3 bases, with 10 bases remaining between them. Germline V CDR1 and CDR2: MNHGY, SAAAGT.